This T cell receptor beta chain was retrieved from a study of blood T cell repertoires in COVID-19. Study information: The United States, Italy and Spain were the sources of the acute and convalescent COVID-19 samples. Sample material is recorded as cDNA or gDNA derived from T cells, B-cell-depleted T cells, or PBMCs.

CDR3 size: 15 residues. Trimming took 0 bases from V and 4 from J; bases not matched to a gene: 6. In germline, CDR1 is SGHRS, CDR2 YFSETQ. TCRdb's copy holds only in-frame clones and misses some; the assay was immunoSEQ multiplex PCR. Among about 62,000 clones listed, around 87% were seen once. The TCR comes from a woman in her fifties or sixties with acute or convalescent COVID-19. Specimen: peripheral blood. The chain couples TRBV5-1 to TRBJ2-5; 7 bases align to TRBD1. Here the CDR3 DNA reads TGCGCCAGCAGCTTGGGAGGGGGCCAGGCAGAGACCCAGTACTTC. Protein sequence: CASSLGGGQAETQYF.